The 15 T cell receptor beta chains below come from one sample, sequenced in a study of blood T cell repertoires in COVID-19. Only in-frame clones appear in the TCRdb table, and some are missing; sequencing was by immunoSEQ multiplex PCR. The table includes about half a million clones, around 85% detected once. The sample was peripheral blood. These receptors originate from a human donor in a cohort sampled during active COVID-19.

This chain connects TRBV30 to TRBJ2-3; 7 positions agree with TRBD2. The V segment lost 1 base and the J segment 3 bases; nucleotides outside the gene matches: 10. The CDR3 length is 16 residues. CDR1 and CDR2 (germline): GTSNPN, SVGIG (reference sequence). The CDR3 loop is CAWSELRGSDTDTQYF. CDR3 in DNA: TGTGCCTGGAGTGAGCTGCGGGGGTCAGATACAGATACGCAGTATTTT.

This clone occurred once. The DNA for the CDR3 is TGTGCCAGTAGTAGGGCGGGAGGATACAATGAGCAGTTCTTC. Translation: CASSRAGGYNEQFF. The chain carries TRBV19 and TRBJ2-1, with 8 bases fitting TRBD2. J gave up 4 bases and V 4 bases, and 3 bases lay outside the gene matches. CDR3 length equals 14 residues. The germline V gene has CDR1 LNHDA and CDR2 SQIVND (reference sequence).

This clone was detected a few times. The chain is built from TRBV4-2 and TRBJ1-2, with 8 bases fitting TRBD1. With 3 bases clipped from V and 4 bases from J, the junction kept 7 bases outside the gene matches. From germline, CDR1 is LGHNA and CDR2 YNFKEQ. CDR3 length: 15 residues. The CDR3 sequence is CASSHPDRATYGYTF. Written as DNA, the CDR3 is TGTGCCAGCAGCCATCCGGACAGGGCCACCTATGGCTACACCTTC.

The chain couples TRBV5-1 to TRBJ2-1; maybe TRBD2 (5 bases). Trimming removed 0 bases at V and 2 bases at J, with 15 bases between. The CDR3 is 17 amino acids. The V gene's germline CDR1 is SGHRS and CDR2 YFSETQ. The DNA for the CDR3 is TGCGCCAGCAGCTTGGATTTAACTAGTAATCCCTACAATGAGCAGTTCTTC. The encoded protein is CASSLDLTSNPYNEQFF.

The V and J genes are TRBV7-9 and TRBJ2-6, with D hard to call. V dropped 1 base and J dropped 1 base, with 8 bases sitting between them. The CDR3 has 16 residues. Germline-derived CDR1 and CDR2 are SEHNR and FQNEAQ (reference sequence). Here the CDR3 reads CASSLVGSSGANVLTF. The CDR3, as DNA: TGTGCCAGCAGCTTAGTCGGGTCTTCTGGGGCCAACGTCCTGACTTTC.

The chain joins TRBV27 to TRBJ2-1, with 7 bases matching TRBD2. V trimming: 4 bases; J trimming: 12 bases; junction bases outside the gene matches: 6. Germline V CDR1 and CDR2: MNHEY, SMNVEV (reference sequence). The CDR3 covers 12 residues. This CDR3 is CASSSAPSGQFF. CDR3 in DNA: TGTGCCAGCAGTTCTGCCCCTAGCGGGCAGTTCTTC.

The J gene is TRBJ1-4, the V gene TRBV25-1; no clear D. V was trimmed by 2 bases and J by 0 bases, leaving 7 bases between them. Germline V gene lookup returns CDR1 MGHDK and CDR2 SYGVNS. This CDR3 comprises 15 residues. DNA of the CDR3: TGTGCCAGCAGTGAAGCGGCTCCAACTAATGAAAAACTGTTTTTT. Translated, it gives CASSEAAPTNEKLFF.

V gene TRBV2 combines with J gene TRBJ2-1; tentatively, D is TRBD2 (5 bases). V was pared by 6 bases and J by 4 bases, with 16 bases between. This CDR3 comprises 15 residues. CDR1 is SNHLY, CDR2 FYNNEI, per germline. Here the CDR3 DNA reads TGTGCCAGCAGAACCACCGGCGGGCCTTACAATGAGCAGTTCTTC. Translated, it gives CASRTTGGPYNEQFF.

This clone has only one observation. The chain couples TRBV5-1 to TRBJ2-3, with D uncertain. Trimming left V 8 bases short and J 0 bases short, with 13 bases between. This CDR3 comprises 14 residues. Germline loops: CDR1 SGHRS, CDR2 YFSETQ. The CDR3: CASSPQASTDTQYF. The DNA of the CDR3 is TGCGCCAGTTCCCCGCAAGCTAGCACAGATACGCAGTATTTT.

The chain employs TRBV19 and TRBJ1-2, with 8 bases identical to TRBD1. Trimming at V came to 3 bases and at J to 6 bases, leaving 9 bases not matched to a gene. CDR3 length: 15 residues. Germline V gives CDR1 LNHDA, CDR2 SQIVND (reference sequence). Here the CDR3 DNA reads TGTGCCAGTAGTATGAGGGACAGGAGCGTGCATGGCTACACCTTC. Its protein is CASSMRDRSVHGYTF.

The chain couples TRBV7-9 to TRBJ1-1; 8 nucleotides align to TRBD1. V lost 4 bases, J lost 0 bases, and 7 bases stayed unmatched. CDR1 is SEHNR and CDR2 is FQNEAQ in the germline V gene (reference sequence). This CDR3 has 16 residues. The CDR3 region is CASSYEADRVNTEAFF. CDR3 bases: TGTGCCAGCAGCTATGAAGCGGACAGGGTGAACACTGAAGCTTTCTTT.

The V call is TRBV5-1, the J call TRBJ1-3, with TRBD1 as a possible D gene (6 bases). Trimming took 4 bases from V and 3 from J, leaving 17 bases between them. Germline values: CDR1 SGHRS, CDR2 YFSETQ. The CDR3 loop spans 16 amino acids. CDR3 DNA: TGCGCCAGCAGCCGACAAGGGGGGGAACGTGGAAACACCATATATTTT. Amino acids: CASSRQGGERGNTIYF. The full variable domain, in which reference TRBV5-1 and TRBJ1-3 provide the parts outside the CDR3, is KAGVTQTPRYLIKTRGQQVTLSCSPISGHRSVSWYQQTPGQGLQFLFEYFSETQRNKGNFPGRFSGRQFSNSRSEMNVSTLELGDSALYLCASSRQGGERGNTIYFGEGSWLTVV.

The chain is built from TRBV7-9 and TRBJ1-4; 7 nucleotides agree with TRBD1. CDR1 SEHNR and CDR2 FQNEAQ come from the germline V gene (reference sequence). The ends lost 2 bases at V and 9 bases at J; junction bases unmatched: 9. CDR3 length: 15 amino acids. CDR3 protein: CASSLRGPGQQKLFF. The CDR3 coding sequence is TGTGCCAGCAGCTTACGGGGTCCGGGACAGCAAAAACTGTTTTTT. The variable domain in full, with the rest retrieved from reference TRBV7-9 and TRBJ1-4, is DTGVSQNPRHKITKRGQNVTFRCDPISEHNRLYWYRQTLGQGPEFLTYFQNEAQLEKSRLLSDRFSAERPKGSFSTLEIQRTEQGDSAMYLCASSLRGPGQQKLFFGSGTQLSVL.

This chain links TRBV6-5 with TRBJ2-7, with unresolved D. With 2 bases removed from V and 2 bases from J, the gap between germline ends came to 16 bases. The CDR3 totals 16 residues. Germline loops: CDR1 MNHEY, CDR2 SVGAGI. CDR3: CASSYEIQVEPYEQYF. CDR3 coding DNA: TGTGCCAGCAGTTACGAGATCCAGGTTGAACCCTACGAGCAGTACTTC.

The sample holds a few counts of this clone. The chain couples TRBV5-4 to TRBJ1-6, with D perhaps TRBD1 (5 bases). This CDR3 region has 14 residues. V was trimmed by 5 bases and J by 7 bases, leaving 13 bases between them. Germline loops: CDR1 SGHNT, CDR2 YYREEE (reference sequence). CDR3 loop: CASSYDRSNSPLHF. As DNA, the CDR3 is TGTGCCAGCAGTTATGACAGATCAAATTCACCCCTCCACTTT.